This entry lists 20 T cell receptor beta chains sequenced from one sample in a study of cytomegalovirus exposure and HLA in healthy donors. Amplification used 60 Vbeta primers and 13 Jbeta primers. The assay was immunoSEQ multiplex PCR, and TCRdb's table has in-frame clones only and misses some. Of tens of thousands of clones listed, roughly two thirds are singletons. The sample consisted of PBMCs. The receptors were sampled from a man between 60 and 75 years old in good health and CMV-seropositive.

The rearrangement joins TRBV4-1 to TRBJ1-5, with TRBD1 matching 7 bases. Losses at the gene ends were 0 bases for V and 6 bases for J; bases not matched to a gene: 5. This CDR3 has 15 residues. The germline gives CDR1 MGHRA, CDR2 YSYEKL. CDR3 coding DNA: TGCGCCAGCAGCCAAGAAGGGGGCGCGTTTCAGCCCCAGCATTTT. It translates to CASSQEGGAFQPQHF.

The chain combines TRBV18 with TRBJ1-2; D gene uncertain. This CDR3 has 15 residues. Between the trimmed V and J ends, which lost 0 bases and 6 bases, there was a span of 14 bases. The germline gives CDR1 KGHSH, CDR2 LQKENI. The CDR3 DNA sequence: TGTGCCAGCTCACCACCGAGGGAATTGAGGAATGGCTACACCTTC. As protein: CASSPPRELRNGYTF.

The chain recombines TRBV28 with TRBJ2-1; 8 nucleotides agree with TRBD2. Germline V lookup: CDR1 MDHEN, CDR2 SYDVKM. This CDR3 has 16 amino acids. The trim removed 5 bases at V and 5 bases at J, leaving 11 bases unmatched. CDR3 bases: TGTGCCAGCAGTCACCCCCGGGAGGGCCGGGACAATGAGCAGTTCTTC. This sequence encodes CASSHPREGRDNEQFF.

The chain has TRBV30 and TRBJ1-2; 8 positions match TRBD1. The CDR3 has 13 residues. V lost 0 bases to trimming and J lost 5 bases; unmatched junction nucleotides: 2. Germline CDR1 and CDR2: GTSNPN and SVGIG (reference sequence). The CDR3 nucleotides are TGTGCCTGGAGTGTAAACAGGGGGTATGGCTACACCTTC. Translated, it gives CAWSVNRGYGYTF.

The J gene is TRBJ1-2, the V gene TRBV14; D is undetermined. V was trimmed by 2 bases and J by 9 bases, leaving 10 bases between them. Germline V gene data show CDR1 as SGHDN and CDR2 as FVKESK. The CDR3 length is 12 residues. CDR3 nucleotide sequence: TGTGCCAGCAGCCAAAAGAGGAACCGCTACACCTTC. Its protein is CASSQKRNRYTF.

The CDR3 region is CASSEARQVLQETQYF. Here the CDR3 DNA reads TGTGCCAGCAGTGAAGCCCGACAGGTTCTTCAAGAGACCCAGTACTTC. The chain joins TRBV2 to TRBJ2-5; tentatively, D is TRBD1 (6 bases). Germline V gene lookup returns CDR1 SNHLY and CDR2 FYNNEI. The CDR3 runs 16 residues. The V end lost 0 bases, the J end lost 2 bases, and 13 bases lay between the germline ends.

The rearrangement uses TRBV6-1 and TRBJ1-4; D is possibly TRBD1 (5 bases). Germline lookup yields CDR1 MNHNS and CDR2 SASEGT. The CDR3 loop spans 15 amino acids. The germline V and J ends were trimmed by 4 bases and 8 bases, with 17 bases remaining between them. This CDR3 reads CASSANTGGGEKLFF. CDR3 coding DNA: TGTGCCAGCAGTGCCAATACGGGTGGGGGGGAAAAACTGTTTTTT.

A few counts support this clone. The chain recombines TRBV6-6 with TRBJ1-5; the D gene is possibly TRBD1 (5 bases). The germline V gene has CDR1 MNHNY and CDR2 SVGAGI (reference sequence). CDR3 length equals 13 residues. The V end was cut by 8 bases, the J end by 3 bases, with 11 bases between. The CDR3 reads CASRLTDNQPQHF. CDR3 DNA sequence: TGTGCCAGCCGCCTGACAGACAATCAGCCCCAGCATTTT.

V usage is TRBV7-6 and J usage is TRBJ1-2; tentative D call: TRBD1 (6 bases). Germline assignment: CDR1 SGHVS and CDR2 FNYEAQ. The CDR3 length is 14 residues. The V end lost 3 bases, the J end lost 3 bases, and 11 bases lay between the germline ends. The CDR3 loop reads CASSLSGAYYGYTF. Here the CDR3 DNA reads TGTGCCAGCAGCTTGTCAGGGGCTTACTATGGCTACACCTTC.

The CDR3 is CAYTTAVDEQFF. The CDR3 DNA reads TGTGCCTATACGACGGCGGTCGATGAGCAGTTCTTC. The chain is built from TRBV30 and TRBJ2-1, with D hard to call. CDR3 length: 12 amino acids. The germline V gene encodes CDR1 GTSNPN and CDR2 SVGIG (reference sequence). V was cut by 7 bases and J by 8 bases, with 15 bases left in between.

The chain has TRBV6-5 and TRBJ2-7, with a weak D call TRBD1 (5 bases). The V end was cut by 4 bases, the J end by 3 bases, with 13 bases between. From germline, CDR1 is MNHEY and CDR2 SVGAGI. The CDR3 is 14 amino acids. The CDR3 DNA sequence: TGTGCCAGCAGTTTTGGCAGGGCCTACTACGAGCAGTACTTC. It codes for CASSFGRAYYEQYF.

This clone was counted between two and nine times. The chain combines TRBV29-1 with TRBJ2-5; 7 bases match TRBD1. Gene TRBJ2-7 matches the end of the DNA better, so the J call may be wrong. CDR3 length: 14 residues. Germline V lookup: CDR1 SQVTM, CDR2 ANQGSEA. CDR3 sequence: CSVEEQGTTYEQYF. The DNA of the CDR3 is TGCAGCGTTGAGGAACAGGGGACGACCTACGAGCAGTACTTC.

This chain uses TRBV27 with TRBJ2-1, with a weak D call TRBD2 (5 bases). Trimming removed 2 bases at V and 5 bases at J, with 13 bases between. Germline V lookup: CDR1 MNHEY, CDR2 SMNVEV (reference sequence). The CDR3 has 15 residues. CDR3 bases: TGTGCCAGCAGTTTAAGTCTAGCCGGAAACAATGAGCAGTTCTTC. Its protein product is CASSLSLAGNNEQFF.

The chain combines TRBV7-8 with TRBJ2-1; D is unresolved. The CDR3 runs 17 residues. Trimming removed 2 bases from V and 0 bases from J, with 14 bases in between. Germline-derived CDR1 and CDR2 are SGHVS and FQNEAQ. The CDR3 loop reads CASSLSGRHLSYNEQFF. DNA for the CDR3: TGTGCCAGCAGCTTAAGTGGCAGACACCTCTCCTACAATGAGCAGTTCTTC.

The chain is built from TRBV5-1 and TRBJ2-1; D unresolved. Germline lookup yields CDR1 SGHRS and CDR2 YFSETQ. The CDR3 is 14 residues long. V was trimmed by 7 bases and J by 2 bases, leaving 13 bases between them. The CDR3 here is CASSRTDTYNEQFF. CDR3 nucleotides: TGCGCCAGCTCCCGCACAGACACCTACAATGAGCAGTTCTTC. Drawing the rest from reference TRBV5-1 and TRBJ2-1, the complete variable domain is KAGVTQTPRYLIKTRGQQVTLSCSPISGHRSVSWYQQTPGQGLQFLFEYFSETQRNKGNFPGRFSGRQFSNSRSEMNVSTLELGDSALYLCASSRTDTYNEQFFGPGTRLTVL.

V and J are TRBV6-4 and TRBJ2-3, with D unclear. V was pared by 9 bases and J by 2 bases, with 6 bases between. Germline V lookup: CDR1 MRHNA, CDR2 SNTAGT. CDR3 length: 11 amino acids. The CDR3 region is CARSLTDTQYF. The CDR3 DNA reads TGTGCCAGATCTCTCACAGATACGCAGTATTTT.

The chain is built from TRBV10-1 and TRBJ2-3; TRBD2 agrees at 12 bases. The germline V gene encodes CDR1 WNHNN and CDR2 SYGVQD (reference sequence). After removal of 8 bases from V and 4 bases from J, the junction contained 13 bases not matched to a gene. The CDR3 has 17 residues. The CDR3, as DNA: TGCGCCAGCGCTAGCGGGAGGGCAGTGGATCAACCAGATACGCAGTATTTT. It encodes CASASGRAVDQPDTQYF.

This chain links TRBV28 with TRBJ2-7; 12 bases map to TRBD2. Germline V lookup: CDR1 MDHEN, CDR2 SYDVKM. V shed 4 bases and J 5 bases; nucleotides not matched to a gene: 6. CDR3 size: 15 residues. As DNA, the CDR3 is TGTGCCAGCAGTTCAACTAGCGGGAGGATCCACGAGCAGTACTTC. This encodes CASSSTSGRIHEQYF.

The rearrangement links TRBV5-8 to TRBJ1-3; perhaps TRBD1 as D (6 bases). Germline V gene data show CDR1 as SGHTS and CDR2 as YDEGEE. The CDR3 is 16 residues long. V lost 1 base, J lost 1 base, and 12 bases lay in between. The CDR3 DNA is TGTGCCAGCAGCTTGTGGCGGGGGGCTTCTGGAAACACCATATATTTT. Protein sequence: CASSLWRGASGNTIYF.

The chain employs TRBV6-5 and TRBJ1-4, with 9 bases that match TRBD1. This CDR3 spans 14 amino acids. Germline CDR1 MNHEY, CDR2 SVGAGI. Losses at the gene ends were 0 bases for V and 14 bases for J; bases not matched to a gene: 7. CDR3 sequence reads: CASSYSFWDRDLFF. DNA of the CDR3: TGTGCCAGCAGTTACTCGTTTTGGGACAGGGACCTGTTTTTT.